The source of this T cell receptor beta chain is a study of type 1 regulatory T cells (dated by TCRdb to about 2021). Study-level background: An in vitro protocol by which a Tr1-enriched, alloantigen-specific CD4 T cell product named T-allo10 was generated was characterized in the study. T-allo10 was under clinical evaluation in patients with hematological malignancies receiving allogeneic hematopoietic stem cell transplantation.

Summary of the overall study and its limitations: Compared with non-Tr1 cells, Tr1 cells had a TCR repertoire that was more restricted, a finding the study read as clonal expansion induced by alloantigen.

This clonotype was seen a handful of times. Its specific antigen is unknown. No base-level quality is on record; no much larger clone is a single base apart. Trimming leaves V shorter by 7 bases and J shorter by 6 bases, with the junction holding 11 bases beyond the gene matches. CDR3 length: 15 amino acids, cysteine to phenylalanine. Only the CDR3 DNA stays, 45 bases, in frame from base 1. CDR1 and CDR2 are read off the germline V gene as SGHVS and FQNEAQ. Sequenced using an Illumina MiSeq. TCRdb trimmed the raw reads at Q25, called clones with MiXCR and kept productive beta chains. Each record represents a unique CDR3 protein, reported with the most common genes and DNA among its rows. This sample has tens of thousands of distinct CDR3 sequences in its table, and about a fifth of those were observed once. The top ten clonotypes cover roughly 8.3% of the sample.

The sequencing sample was made of cultured type 1 regulatory T (Tr1) cells, either the whole culture or a sorted fraction (not recorded which). Taken with the paper, the label for cell subset or site translates to: type 1 regulatory T cells sorted from the T-allo10 product. Recombination linked TRBV7-8 to TRBJ2-2; TRBD1 lines up with 7 middle nucleotides. The TCR comes from a human donor in good health. The CDR3 amino acid sequence is: CASTLNGQAPGELFF. DNA sequence: TGTGCCAGCACCCTTAATGGACAGGCCCCCGGGGAGCTGTTTTTT.